This paragraph reports one T cell receptor (beta chain). J was trimmed by 6 bases and V by 4 bases; bases with no gene match: 12. Looked up from germline, CDR1 is MGHDK and CDR2 is SYGVNS. The CDR3 is 16 residues long. This sample was included in a study of shared clonotypes between healthy human individuals. Investigators spread the genomic DNA of each subset evenly over several immunoSEQ plates. Only in-frame clones appear in the TCRdb table, and some are missing; sequencing was by immunoSEQ multiplex PCR. The table includes about a million clones, approximately 72% detected once. The receptor was derived from a man between 18 and 29 years old in good health. Sequencing used memory CD4+ T cells sorted from blood. Subset given: CD45RA-negative fraction. This chain uses TRBV25-1 with TRBJ2-7; 10 bases match TRBD1. The CDR3 DNA sequence: TGTGCCAGCAGTGCTCAACATCCGGGACAGGGGAGCGAGCAGTACTTC. This sequence encodes CASSAQHPGQGSEQYF.